This T cell receptor beta chain was identified during a study of blood T cell repertoires in COVID-19. Turning to the study itself: Acute and convalescent COVID-19 specimens originated in the United States, Italy and Spain. T cells, B-cell-depleted T cells, or PBMCs provided the cDNA or gDNA that served as material.

Original processing notes: Estimation of nucleated cell counts relied on the amplification of reference gene primers. The method was immunoSEQ multiplex PCR; TCRdb's version includes in-frame clones alone and lacks a portion of them. The V and J calls and clone size come from that table; D and trimming were worked out from the DNA. The sample has 70,000 to 85,000 clones, approximately 90% seen once; the top ten hold 4.8%. With 5 bases clipped from V and 2 bases from J, the junction kept 3 bases outside the gene matches. The CDR3 extends over 15 amino acids. Per the germline V gene, CDR1 is SGHAT and CDR2 is FQDESV (reference sequence).

The sample taken for sequencing was peripheral blood. The chain employs TRBV11-1 and TRBJ2-1, with 10 bases fitting TRBD1. The source is a woman aged 55-69 years with active COVID-19. The DNA for the CDR3 is TGTGCCAGCAGCCCGGGACAGGGGCCCTACAATGAGCAGTTCTTC. Residues: CASSPGQGPYNEQFF.